Listed below are T cell receptor beta chains from one sample, sequenced in a study of T cell responses to AZD1222 COVID-19 vaccine. Assay used: immunoSEQ multiplex PCR; TCRdb lists only in-frame clones, some missing. The table shows 140,000 to 150,000 clones, with about 87% occurring only once. The source material was peripheral blood, sampled on day 0 of AZD1222 vaccination. The source of these receptors is an adult in good health. CDR3s include the opening cysteine and the closing phenylalanine or tryptophan. A D gene is named only where the DNA matches it firmly. Clone size is not always given. Where it is, it says once, few, many or a class for expanded clones.

abundance	v_gene	j_gene	d_gene	CDR3nt	CDR3aa
.	TRBV28	TRBJ1-2	.	TGTGCCAGCAGACAGTCGGCTAACTATGGCTACACCTTC	CASRQSANYGYTF
.	TRBV10-3	TRBJ2-7	.	TGTGCCATCAGTGTGGGAGCCCCCTCCTACGAGCAGTACTTC	CAISVGAPSYEQYF
.	TRBV5-8	TRBJ2-7	.	TGTGCCAGCAGCGTTGAAGGGGGGCGATACCCCTACGAGCAGTACTTC	CASSVEGGRYPYEQYF
.	TRBV7-3	TRBJ2-6	TRBD1	TGTGCCAGCAGCCCCCTCAGGGGGCTAGCAGGAGGGGCCAACGTCCTGACTTTC	CASSPLRGLAGGANVLTF
.	TRBV6-5	TRBJ1-6	.	TGTGCCAGCAGTCGCCAGGGAATGGGGGATTCACCCCTCCACTTT	CASSRQGMGDSPLHF
.	TRBV18	TRBJ1-2	.	TGTGCCAGCTCACCACGAGCCGAGACTGGCTACACCTTC	CASSPRAETGYTF
.	TRBV18	TRBJ2-7	TRBD1	TGTGCCAGCTCACCACGAGGACAGGTCAATGGTGAGCAGTACTTC	CASSPRGQVNGEQYF
.	TRBV10-3	TRBJ1-1	.	TGTGCCACCGGAAGTCCGGGACCCGGAATGAAAACTAACACTGAAGCTTTCTTT	CATGSPGPGMKTNTEAFF
.	TRBV28	TRBJ2-7	TRBD1	TGTGCCAGCAGTTTATTCTCCTTCCGGGACAGGGTAAGCTCGTACGAGCAGTACTTC	CASSLFSFRDRVSSYEQYF
.	TRBV7-9	TRBJ2-3	.	TGTGCCAGCAGCTGGGGCACAGATACGCAGTATTTT	CASSWGTDTQYF
.	TRBV18	TRBJ1-5	TRBD1	TGTGCCAGCTCACGGACAGGGGATAGCAATCAGCCCCAGCATTTT	CASSRTGDSNQPQHF
.	TRBV18	TRBJ2-7	TRBD2	TGTGCCAGCTCACCTACTAGCGGGGGGGACGAGCAGTACTTC	CASSPTSGGDEQYF
.	TRBV13	TRBJ2-3	.	TGTGCCAGCAGCTTAACTAGCTCGGATACGCAGTATTTT	CASSLTSSDTQYF
.	TRBV7-2	TRBJ2-7	.	TGTGCCAGCAGCCTGACCTACGAGCAGTACTTC	CASSLTYEQYF
.	TRBV5-1	TRBJ1-2	.	TGCGCCAGCAAGTCCGGACAGATCTCCGACTATGGCTACACCTTC	CASKSGQISDYGYTF
.	TRBV5-4	TRBJ1-2	.	TGTGCCAGCTCCCATTCCGGGCCCCCTGGAGGCTACACCTTC	CASSHSGPPGGYTF
.	TRBV27	TRBJ2-2	.	TGTGCCAGCAGTTTTTCCGTCGGGGAGCTGTTTTTT	CASSFSVGELFF
.	TRBV7-6	TRBJ1-2	.	TGTGCCAGCAGCTTTGCAGGGTTCTATGGCTACACCTTC	CASSFAGFYGYTF
.	TRBV24-1	TRBJ2-3	.	TGTGCCACCAGTGGCCCAAAAGGACGTGATACGCAGTATTTT	CATSGPKGRDTQYF
.	TRBV5-1	TRBJ2-5	.	TGCGCCAGCAGCGCCGGAGGCCAAACAGGGATGCAAGAGACCCAGTACTTC	CASSAGGQTGMQETQYF
.	TRBV18	TRBJ1-1	.	TGTGCCAGCTCATACGGACCTTTTAGCCCGAGGGGGAACACTGAAGCTTTCTTT	CASSYGPFSPRGNTEAFF
.	TRBV7-2	TRBJ2-1	.	TGTGCCAGCAGCTTGACTAGGTACAATGAGCAGTTCTTC	CASSLTRYNEQFF
.	TRBV12-1	TRBJ2-3	.	TGTGCCAGCAGTCAAGGACTAGCGGTTTGTACGCAGTATTTT	CASSQGLAVCTQYF
.	TRBV7-2	TRBJ2-4	TRBD2	TGTGCCAGCAGCTTATTGGGACTAGTGTACTTC	CASSLLGLVYF
.	TRBV7-9	TRBJ1-2	.	TGTGCCAGCAGCTTAGCGCTCAGGGTCACCAACTGGGGCTACACCTTC	CASSLALRVTNWGYTF
.	TRBV12-3/TRBV12-4	TRBJ1-3	.	TGTGCCAGCGACAGGAACTCTGGAAACACCATATATTTT	CASDRNSGNTIYF
.	TRBV7-8	TRBJ2-5	.	TGTGCCAGCAGCCCCACGCTGGAGACCCAGTACTTC	CASSPTLETQYF
.	TRBV7-9	TRBJ1-2	.	TGTGCCAGCAGCCTGCCGGGCGCGGGGACCTATGGCTACACCTTC	CASSLPGAGTYGYTF
.	TRBV19	TRBJ1-2	.	TGTGCCACTAACAGGGACTACACCTTC	CATNRDYTF
.	TRBV12-3/TRBV12-4	TRBJ1-4	.	TGTGCCAGCAGTACACAGGGTAATGAAAAACTGTTTTTT	CASSTQGNEKLFF
.	TRBV7-3	TRBJ2-7	.	TGTGCCAGCAGCCCAGTCGGGGGCCCAAGCTCCTACGAGCAGTACTTC	CASSPVGGPSSYEQYF
.	TRBV30	TRBJ1-1	.	TGTGCCTGGACCCAACAACCGGGGGCTTTTGGGACTGAAGCTTTCTTT	CAWTQQPGAFGTEAFF
.	TRBV2	TRBJ2-3	.	TGTGCCAGCAGTGACGCGGGGGCGGGCACAGATACGCAGTATTTT	CASSDAGAGTDTQYF
few	TRBV7-2	TRBJ1-5	.	TGTGCCAGCAGCCCCGAGTGGTCGGGTAGGCAGCCCCAGCATTTT	CASSPEWSGRQPQHF
.	TRBV27	TRBJ1-2	TRBD1	TGTGCCAGCAGTTTAACTAGGACAGGGGGCTATGGCTACACCTTC	CASSLTRTGGYGYTF
.	TRBV7-3	TRBJ2-3	.	TGTGCCAGCAGCTTTGGGGGCTTGACAGATACGCAGTATTTT	CASSFGGLTDTQYF
.	TRBV7-3	TRBJ1-1	.	TGTGCCAGCAGCTTAGGGGCGGAGAACACTGAAGCTTTCTTT	CASSLGAENTEAFF
.	TRBV7-3	TRBJ1-3	.	TGTGCCAGCAGCTTAGGGAATTCTGGAAACACCATATATTTT	CASSLGNSGNTIYF
.	TRBV7-9	TRBJ1-1	.	TGTGCCAGCAGCCCCGGCGGGGGGCGTGAAGCTTTCTTT	CASSPGGGREAFF
few	TRBV14	TRBJ2-2	.	TGTGCCAGCAGCCAAGTTGGAGGCTCCGGGGAGCTGTTTTTT	CASSQVGGSGELFF
.	TRBV5-4	TRBJ1-2	TRBD1	TGTGCCAGCAGCCGGACCGACAGGGATAACTATGGCTACACCTTC	CASSRTDRDNYGYTF
.	TRBV19	TRBJ2-2	TRBD2	TGTGCCAGTAGGACGGGGGGGAACACCGGGGAGCTGTTTTTT	CASRTGGNTGELFF
.	TRBV3-1/TRBV3-2	TRBJ1-1	TRBD1	TGTGCCAGCAGCCCGGGACAGGGCGTGGGTGCTTTCTTT	CASSPGQGVGAFF
.	TRBV5-5	TRBJ2-5	TRBD2	TGTGCCAGCAGCCCCGGACTAGCGGGGGTCGAGACCCAGTACTTC	CASSPGLAGVETQYF
.	TRBV12-3/TRBV12-4	TRBJ2-7	TRBD1	TGTGCCAGCAGTTCACAGGGGTACGAGCAGTACTTC	CASSSQGYEQYF
.	TRBV4-3	TRBJ1-5	.	TGCGCCAGCAGCCAAGATCAGGGTCAGCCCCAGCATTTT	CASSQDQGQPQHF